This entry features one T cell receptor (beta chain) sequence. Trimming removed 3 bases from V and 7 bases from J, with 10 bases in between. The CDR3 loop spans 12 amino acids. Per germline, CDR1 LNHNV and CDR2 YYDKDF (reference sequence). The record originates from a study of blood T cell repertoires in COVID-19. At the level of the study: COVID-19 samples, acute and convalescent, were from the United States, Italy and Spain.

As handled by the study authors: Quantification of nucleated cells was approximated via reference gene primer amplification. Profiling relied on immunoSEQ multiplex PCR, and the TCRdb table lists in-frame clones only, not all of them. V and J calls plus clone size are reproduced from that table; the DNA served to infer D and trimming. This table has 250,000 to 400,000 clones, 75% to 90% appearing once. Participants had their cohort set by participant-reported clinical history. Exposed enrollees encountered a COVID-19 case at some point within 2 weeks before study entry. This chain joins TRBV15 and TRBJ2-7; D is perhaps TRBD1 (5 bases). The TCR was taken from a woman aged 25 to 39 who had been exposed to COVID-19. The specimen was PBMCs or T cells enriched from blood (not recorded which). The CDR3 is CATSRPGYEQYF. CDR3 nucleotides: TGTGCCACCAGCAGGCCAGGGTATGAGCAGTACTTC.